This TCR beta chain was sequenced in a study of naive and memory T cell subsets. Ligated cDNA underwent four rounds of PCR with nested alpha and beta constant region primers and SP2. MiXCR, run by TCRdb on the UMI-ligation and nested PCR reads, gives a single entry per CDR3 protein. This repertoire shows around 37,000 distinct CDR3 sequences, approximately 11% found once; its top ten account for roughly 3.9%. The CDR3 loop spans 15 amino acids. Unmatched junction bases numbered 7, after V lost 7 bases and J lost 0 bases. Germline lookup yields CDR1 WSHSY and CDR2 SAAADI. This clonotype is labeled medium-sized. The treatment was: skin biopsy from PPD injection site in Mantoux-positive individual. An oligonucleotide containing a UMI was ligated to the 3' end of TCR cDNA.

The material sequenced was skin, taken from a tuberculin skin test site. The chain combines TRBV10-2 with TRBJ2-3; TRBD2 matches at 7 bases. This sequence was found in an adult in good health. The CDR3 DNA is TGCGCCAGCAAGAAGAGCGGGGAAAGCACAGATACGCAGTATTTT. This sequence encodes CASKKSGESTDTQYF.